This passage covers 32 T cell receptor beta chains from one sample sequenced in a study of blood T cell repertoires in COVID-19. Sequencing was performed with immunoSEQ multiplex PCR; in TCRdb, only in-frame clones are kept and a portion is missing. This sample has approximately 110,000 clones, with 70% to 85% found just once. Sequenced material: peripheral blood. These receptors were collected from an elderly woman with active or convalescent COVID-19.

This clone was seen a handful of times. The chain links TRBV7-3 to TRBJ2-3, with 7 bases lining up with TRBD1. Trimming cost V 1 base and J 8 bases; bases outside gene matches: 9. Germline V lookup: CDR1 SGHTA, CDR2 FQGTGA. CDR3 length: 15 amino acids. The DNA for the CDR3 is TGTGCCAGCAGCTTAATCACAGGGGAAGCAGGTACGCAGTATTTT. Its translation: CASSLITGEAGTQYF.

The CDR3 coding sequence is TGCGCCAGCAGCTTCCTAGCGGGAGGAAAGGAGCTGTTTTTT. Translating gives CASSFLAGGKELFF. The chain uses TRBV5-1 and TRBJ2-2, with TRBD2 matching 11 bases. Germline CDR1 is SGHRS and CDR2 is YFSETQ. V gave up 2 bases and J gave up 10 bases; unmatched junction bases: 4. CDR3 length: 14 residues. The full variable domain, its missing parts supplied by reference TRBV5-1 and TRBJ2-2, is KAGVTQTPRYLIKTRGQQVTLSCSPISGHRSVSWYQQTPGQGLQFLFEYFSETQRNKGNFPGRFSGRQFSNSRSEMNVSTLELGDSALYLCASSFLAGGKELFFGEGSRLTVL.

The sample holds one count of this clone. Here the CDR3 DNA reads TGTGCCAGCAGTCCGGGACAGGGGAATGGCTACACCTTC. Its protein product is CASSPGQGNGYTF. The rearrangement uses TRBV12-3 or TRBV12-4 and TRBJ1-2; 10 nucleotides agree with TRBD1. V dropped 5 bases and J dropped 6; count of bases not matched to a gene: 3. The CDR3 has 13 amino acids.

This chain links TRBV10-3 with TRBJ1-1; D is unresolved. This CDR3 region has 14 residues. Trimming removed 3 bases from V and 4 bases from J, with 12 bases in between. CDR1 is ENHRY and CDR2 is SYGVKD in the germline V gene. The CDR3 loop reads CAISDPQLTTEAFF. CDR3 in DNA: TGTGCCATCAGTGACCCACAGCTTACCACTGAAGCTTTCTTT.

J is TRBJ2-7 and V is TRBV11-1, with 7 nucleotides matching TRBD2. J was trimmed by 3 bases and V by 1 base; bases with no gene match: 6. The CDR3 totals 15 residues. CDR1 is SGHAT, CDR2 FQDESV, per germline (reference sequence). The CDR3 DNA reads as TGTGCCAGCAGCTTAGAGGGCGGGAGAGGCTACGAGCAGTACTTC. It encodes CASSLEGGRGYEQYF.

The J gene is TRBJ1-5, the V gene TRBV19, with 7 bases fitting TRBD1. The CDR3 runs to 16 residues. The germline V gene has CDR1 LNHDA and CDR2 SQIVND (reference sequence). With V trimmed by 3 bases and J by 5 bases, 10 bases remained unmatched. In nucleotides, the CDR3 is TGTGCCAGTAGTATTCGTCCGGGACAGTCCGATCAGCCCCAGCATTTT. Translating it yields CASSIRPGQSDQPQHF.

The chain combines TRBV7-9 with TRBJ2-1; D perhaps matches TRBD2 (6 bases). CDR1 is SEHNR and CDR2 is FQNEAQ in the germline V gene (reference sequence). CDR3 length: 14 residues. V shed 3 bases and J shed 5 bases, with 11 bases lying between them. This CDR3 reads CASSFAGLDNEQFF. CDR3 nucleotide sequence: TGTGCCAGCAGCTTTGCGGGACTGGACAATGAGCAGTTCTTC. The full variable domain, in which reference TRBV7-9 and TRBJ2-1 provide the parts outside the CDR3, is DTGVSQNPRHKITKRGQNVTFRCDPISEHNRLYWYRQTLGQGPEFLTYFQNEAQLEKSRLLSDRFSAERPKGSFSTLEIQRTEQGDSAMYLCASSFAGLDNEQFFGPGTRLTVL.

The table lists this clone with a few counts. The J gene is TRBJ1-6, the V gene TRBV21-1. TRBV21-1 is listed as a pseudogene. This CDR3 spans 16 amino acids. The CDR3 coding sequence is TGTGCCAGCAGCAAAGTTGGCGGAACGGGGATTTCACCCCTCCACTTT. Protein: CASSKVGGTGISPLHF.

This clone has more than one count but fewer than ten. The J gene is TRBJ1-4, the V gene TRBV25-1; a weak D match, TRBD1 (6 bases). V was clipped by 3 bases and J by 7 bases, with 9 bases between them. Per germline, CDR1 MGHDK and CDR2 SYGVNS. CDR3 length: 13 amino acids. The CDR3 region is CASSDFRGEKLFF. CDR3 in DNA: TGTGCCAGCAGTGATTTCAGGGGTGAAAAACTGTTTTTT.

The rearrangement joins TRBV2 to TRBJ1-2; D possibly corresponds to TRBD1 (5 bases). Germline CDR1 reads SNHLY; CDR2 reads FYNNEI. The CDR3 consists of 17 residues. The V end lost 6 bases, the J end lost 2 bases, and 22 bases lay between the germline ends. CDR3 nucleotides: TGTGCCAGCAGGACAATTTACAAGAGGACACTCAACTATGGCTACACCTTC. Translated: CASRTIYKRTLNYGYTF.

The V call is TRBV9, the J call TRBJ2-2; D may be TRBD2 (6 bases). The germline V and J ends were trimmed by 4 bases and 2 bases, with 12 bases remaining between them. Germline V gene sequence: CDR1 SGDLS, CDR2 YYNGEE. The CDR3 is 15 residues long. In DNA, the CDR3 is TGTGCCAGCAGCCCCCGCGGGGCAAACACCGGGGAGCTGTTTTTT. Amino acid sequence: CASSPRGANTGELFF.

There are a few counts of this clone. The V gene is TRBV28, the J gene TRBJ2-2, with D maybe TRBD2 (6 bases). The CDR3 extends over 13 amino acids. The germline V gene has CDR1 MDHEN and CDR2 SYDVKM. The V end lost 2 bases, the J end lost 5 bases, and 6 bases lay between the germline ends. The CDR3 sequence: CASSLLATGELFF. CDR3 bases: TGTGCCAGCAGTTTACTAGCGACCGGGGAGCTGTTTTTT.

The V and J genes are TRBV5-1 and TRBJ2-7; TRBD2 matches at 8 bases. The CDR3 consists of 16 residues. The junction had 11 bases not matched to a gene; V was cut back by 4 bases and J by 2 bases. Per the germline V gene, CDR1 is SGHRS and CDR2 is YFSETQ. For the CDR3, the DNA is TGCGCCAGCAGCCCCCGGGGGGGGACCTCCGCCTACGAGCAGTACTTC. Its translation: CASSPRGGTSAYEQYF.

This clone has only a few counts. This chain uses TRBV11-2 with TRBJ2-7, with 9 bases that match TRBD1. CDR3 length equals 13 residues. J was trimmed by 3 bases and V by 4 bases; bases with no gene match: 1. Germline-derived CDR1 and CDR2 are SGHAT and FQNNGV. CDR3: CASSSDRGYEQYF. The DNA for the CDR3 is TGTGCCAGCAGCTCGGACAGGGGCTACGAGCAGTACTTC.

This rearrangement joins TRBV5-1 to TRBJ2-1, with TRBD2 identical over 8 bases. The CDR3 loop spans 15 amino acids. From germline, CDR1 is SGHRS and CDR2 YFSETQ. The ends lost 2 bases at V and 7 bases at J; junction bases unmatched: 8. CDR3 sequence: CASSFSGGPGNEQFF. DNA for the CDR3: TGCGCCAGCAGCTTTTCGGGAGGGCCTGGGAATGAGCAGTTCTTC.

Only one count was recorded for this clone. The V gene is TRBV7-2, the J gene TRBJ2-7; 7 bases match TRBD2. The CDR3 has 16 amino acids. V lost 5 bases and J lost 2; bases outside the gene matches: 12. Germline assignment: CDR1 SGHTA and CDR2 FQGNSA. In DNA form, the CDR3 reads TGTGCCAGCAGCCCACCGCACAGCGGGGCACCCTACGAGCAGTACTTC. Its protein product is CASSPPHSGAPYEQYF.

The rearrangement links TRBV9 to TRBJ2-2, with D possibly TRBD2 on 6 matching bases. The CDR3 is 16 amino acids. Germline CDR1 SGDLS, CDR2 YYNGEE. V gave up 0 bases and J gave up 1 base, with 10 bases separating them. CDR3 sequence: CASSVGGSGNTGELFF. The CDR3, as DNA: TGTGCCAGCAGCGTAGGTGGTAGCGGGAACACCGGGGAGCTGTTTTTT.

The genes are TRBV19 and TRBJ1-6; D remains unclear. The CDR3 has 16 residues. Germline assignment: CDR1 LNHDA and CDR2 SQIVND (reference sequence). Trimming cost V 1 base and J 9 bases, with 16 bases left between them. As DNA, the CDR3 is TGTGCCAGTAGTATAGGGGCCGGCAATATACTTTCACCCCTCCACTTT. Encoded protein: CASSIGAGNILSPLHF.

This clone was observed a single time. This chain joins TRBV7-2 and TRBJ2-2; maybe TRBD1 (6 bases). Trimming left V 10 bases short and J 0 bases short, with 12 bases between. The CDR3 covers 14 residues. In germline, CDR1 is SGHTA, CDR2 FQGNSA. In DNA form, the CDR3 reads TGTGCCATTTCGGACAGAGCGAACACCGGGGAGCTGTTTTTT. Translation gives CAISDRANTGELFF.

This clone has a handful of counts. The chain carries TRBV9 and TRBJ2-2; D perhaps matches TRBD2 (6 bases). Deletions cut 2 bases from V and 5 bases from J, with 10 bases between. This CDR3 region has 14 residues. CDR1 and CDR2 (germline): SGDLS, YYNGEE. The DNA for the CDR3 is TGTGCCAGCAGCGTGATGGGGGGAACCGGGGAGCTGTTTTTT. Residues: CASSVMGGTGELFF.

This sequence joins TRBV28 and TRBJ2-3; 13 positions agree with TRBD2. The V gene end was trimmed by 6 bases and the J gene end by 6 bases; junction bases not matched to a gene: 9. CDR1 and CDR2 from the germline V gene are MDHEN and SYDVKM. This CDR3 has 16 residues. CDR3 nucleotides: TGTGCCAGCAGCTTCTATGGACTAGCGGGAGTCGATACGCAGTATTTT. Its protein is CASSFYGLAGVDTQYF.

This sequence joins TRBV5-1 and TRBJ2-4; no reliable D call. Germline V lookup: CDR1 SGHRS, CDR2 YFSETQ. V lost 4 bases and J 0 bases, leaving 11 bases between the germline ends. This CDR3 comprises 15 residues. For the CDR3, the DNA is TGCGCCAGCAGCCCTCGTCCCGGAGCCAAAAACATTCAGTACTTC. Translation: CASSPRPGAKNIQYF.

There are a few counts of this clone. This rearrangement joins TRBV4-2 to TRBJ1-5; 8 positions agree with TRBD1. Germline lookup yields CDR1 LGHNA and CDR2 YNFKEQ. CDR3 length equals 19 residues. Germline trimming cut 0 bases from V and 0 bases from J; bases unmatched to any gene: 10. CDR3 nucleotide sequence: TGTGCCAGCAGCCAAGAGATGGTAGGGACAGGAATTAGCAATCAGCCCCAGCATTTT. Protein: CASSQEMVGTGISNQPQHF.

The chain combines TRBV6-5 with TRBJ1-5; 7 bases line up with TRBD1. Germline lookup yields CDR1 MNHEY and CDR2 SVGAGI. The CDR3 has 13 residues. Trimming at V came to 5 bases and at J to 7 bases, leaving 5 bases not matched to a gene. CDR3 region: CASSRQGRQPQHF. CDR3 nucleotide sequence: TGTGCCAGCAGTAGACAGGGTCGCCAGCCCCAGCATTTT.

This clone was observed a few times. J is TRBJ2-7 and V is TRBV14, with D perhaps TRBD1 (7 bases). This CDR3 is 18 amino acids long. Germline-derived CDR1 and CDR2 are SGHDN and FVKESK. The V gene lost 0 bases and the J gene lost 1 base, with 19 bases spanning the gap. CDR3 coding DNA: TGTGCCAGCAGCCAAGACCTTCGTCGCGGGACAGTTTCCTACGAGCAGTACTTC. Amino acid sequence: CASSQDLRRGTVSYEQYF.

The V gene is TRBV7-9, the J gene TRBJ2-1, with 9 bases lining up with TRBD1. This CDR3 has 14 amino acids. CDR1 is SEHNR and CDR2 is FQNEAQ in the germline V gene (reference sequence). V dropped 5 bases and J dropped 7; count of bases not matched to a gene: 6. CDR3 loop: CASSRRDRANEQFF. The CDR3 DNA follows: TGTGCCAGCAGCCGCCGGGACAGGGCAAATGAGCAGTTCTTC.

The chain links TRBV24-1 to TRBJ1-1; 7 nucleotides line up with TRBD1. CDR1 and CDR2 from the germline V gene are KGHDR and SFDVKD. The CDR3 covers 12 residues. The V gene end was trimmed by 3 bases and the J gene end by 6 bases; junction bases not matched to a gene: 0. The CDR3 protein is CATSDQGAEAFF. CDR3 bases: TGTGCCACCAGTGATCAGGGGGCTGAAGCTTTCTTT.

This clone was seen just once. This chain links TRBV6-5 with TRBJ2-1; 7 nucleotides align to TRBD2. V lost 11 bases, J lost 0 bases, and 7 bases stayed unmatched. The germline gives CDR1 MNHEY, CDR2 SVGAGI. This CDR3 has 14 residues. The CDR3 DNA sequence: TGTGCCGCGGCGGGGAGGGCCTCCTACAATGAGCAGTTCTTC. As protein: CAAAGRASYNEQFF.

This clone was detected a few times. V is TRBV15 and J is TRBJ2-3; TRBD1 might be the D (6 bases). This CDR3 comprises 16 residues. CDR1 LNHNV and CDR2 YYDKDF come from the germline V gene (reference sequence). V shed 0 bases and J shed 7 bases, with 17 bases lying between them. The CDR3 protein is CATSRDYGQQANTQYF. DNA for the CDR3: TGTGCCACCAGCAGAGATTACGGACAGCAGGCAAATACGCAGTATTTT.

The chain recombines TRBV5-1 with TRBJ2-3, with 10 bases matching TRBD2. The germline V gene has CDR1 SGHRS and CDR2 YFSETQ. CDR3 size: 16 residues. J lost 4 bases, V lost 5 bases, and 10 bases had no gene match. CDR3 residues: CASRALAGGRADTQYF. In DNA, the CDR3 is TGCGCCAGCAGGGCTTTAGCGGGAGGTCGGGCAGATACGCAGTATTTT.

The V gene is TRBV9, the J gene TRBJ1-1; weak D call: TRBD1 (5 bases). The germline V gene encodes CDR1 SGDLS and CDR2 YYNGEE. This CDR3 region has 15 residues. The V end was cut by 4 bases, the J end by 4 bases, with 17 bases between. CDR3 DNA sequence: TGTGCCAGCAGCCCAACACACAGGAGGGGCACTGAAGCTTTCTTT. Protein sequence: CASSPTHRRGTEAFF.

This chain joins TRBV19 and TRBJ2-7; TRBD2 agrees at 12 bases. The CDR3 is 15 residues long. Germline CDR1 reads LNHDA; CDR2 reads SQIVND (reference sequence). Trimming took 3 bases from V and 6 from J; bases not matched to a gene: 6. DNA for the CDR3: TGTGCCAGTAGTATGGTACTAGCGGGAGGAGTCGAGCAGTACTTC. Translation gives CASSMVLAGGVEQYF.